The source of this TCR beta chain is a study of blood T cell repertoires in COVID-19. Background on the study: Sources were T cells, B-cell-depleted T cells, or PBMCs; the material itself was cDNA or gDNA.

The germline CDR1 and CDR2 sequences are MNHEY and SMNVEV (reference sequence). The length of the CDR3 is 15 residues. The V and J ends lost 11 bases and 0 bases respectively, with 17 bases between them. In the original processing: Amplifying reference gene primers gave estimates of nucleated cell counts. Clones were sequenced by immunoSEQ multiplex PCR, and TCRdb holds only the in-frame ones, with some missing. Clone size and V and J calls were adopted from that table, with D and trimming inferred from the DNA. This sample has 110,000 or so clones, with about 86% found just once. The rearrangement links TRBV27 to TRBJ1-5, with D tentatively TRBD1 (5 bases). This sequence was found in a woman aged 50 to 60 with acute or convalescent COVID-19. The specimen sequenced was peripheral blood. In DNA form, the CDR3 reads TGTGCCGCCGGGACTTCCATATATAGCAATCAGCCCCAGCATTTT. Translation: CAAGTSIYSNQPQHF.